The 17 T cell receptor beta chains reported below all come from one sample, sequenced in a study of identical twins. TCRdb called the 5' RACE reads again in MiXCR, with one record for every CDR3 protein. The table has more than 350,000 distinct CDR3 sequences, 8.5% to 10% seen once. Sequenced sample: naive T cells sorted from blood. These receptors all stem from a woman aged 45-59 years in good health.

The DNA of the CDR3 is TGCAGCGTGAGGGGCAGGGGAGCTCGTAATGAGCAGTTCTTC. Its translation is CSVRGRGARNEQFF. The rearrangement uses TRBV29-1 and TRBJ2-1, with D possibly matching TRBD1 (6 bases). The CDR3 covers 14 residues. The germline CDR1 and CDR2 sequences are SQVTM and ANQGSEA. The germline V and J ends were trimmed by 6 bases and 7 bases, with 19 bases remaining between them.

The sample holds many counts of this clonotype. This sequence joins TRBV5-1 and TRBJ2-1, with 13 bases that match TRBD2. The length of the CDR3 is 15 residues. Germline V CDR1 and CDR2: SGHRS, YFSETQ. The trim removed 4 bases at V and 8 bases at J, leaving 6 bases unmatched. The CDR3 is CASSHGLAGDDEQFF. The CDR3 nucleotides are TGCGCCAGCAGCCACGGACTAGCGGGAGATGATGAGCAGTTCTTC.

This clonotype was detected only a few times. V and J are TRBV12-3 or TRBV12-4 and TRBJ1-2, with D hard to call. The CDR3 is made up of 14 amino acids. V lost 5 bases to trimming and J lost 5 bases, with 15 bases between them. CDR3 amino acids: CASSRAVGKYGYTF. The CDR3, as DNA: TGTGCCAGCAGTCGGGCAGTGGGGAAGTATGGCTACACCTTC.

This clonotype appeared a few times. The chain has TRBV6-5 and TRBJ2-1, with D perhaps TRBD1 (6 bases). The germline gives CDR1 MNHEY, CDR2 SVGAGI. Trimming left V 2 bases short and J 4 bases short, with 15 bases between. This CDR3 has 16 residues. CDR3 coding DNA: TGTGCCAGCAGTTACCCTATACAGGGAAGATACAATGAGCAGTTCTTC. Translation gives CASSYPIQGRYNEQFF.

The chain couples TRBV11-3 to TRBJ2-1; 11 bases match TRBD1. There are 14 residues in the CDR3. The germline V gene has CDR1 SGHNT and CDR2 YENEEA. V lost 8 bases and J lost 6; bases outside the gene matches: 6. The CDR3, as DNA: TGTGCCAGCTACCGGGACAGGGGGAGCAATGAGCAGTTCTTC. Its translation is CASYRDRGSNEQFF.

This clonotype was observed a few times. The V and J genes are TRBV6-1 and TRBJ2-2; 12 bases fit TRBD2. The CDR3 loop spans 16 amino acids. With 5 bases clipped from V and 0 bases from J, the junction kept 1 base outside the gene matches. Germline V CDR1 and CDR2: MNHNS, SASEGT. The CDR3 loop is CASSWTSGANTGELFF. CDR3 in DNA: TGTGCCAGCAGTTGGACTAGCGGGGCGAACACCGGGGAGCTGTTTTTT.

This clonotype has more than one count but fewer than ten. The chain uses TRBV4-1 and TRBJ2-7; 11 bases agree with TRBD1. Unmatched junction bases numbered 7, after V lost 3 bases and J lost 6 bases. CDR1 and CDR2 (germline): MGHRA, YSYEKL. The CDR3 contains 15 residues. As DNA, the CDR3 is TGCGCCAGCAGCCAGATTGGGACAGGGGGACGCGAGCAGTACTTC. This encodes CASSQIGTGGREQYF.

The chain carries TRBV7-2 and TRBJ2-7, with 8 bases identical to TRBD1. After removal of 3 bases from V and 1 base from J, the junction contained 5 bases not matched to a gene. From germline, CDR1 is SGHTA and CDR2 FQGNSA. The CDR3 contains 15 residues. For the CDR3, the DNA is TGTGCCAGCAGCTTCGACAGGGGAATTTCCTACGAGCAGTACTTC. This encodes CASSFDRGISYEQYF. Variable domain in full (rest from reference TRBV7-2 and TRBJ2-7): GAGVSQSPSNKVTEKGKDVELRCDPISGHTALYWYRQSLGQGLEFLIYFQGNSAPDKSGLPSDRFSAERTGGSVSTLTIQRTQQEDSAVYLCASSFDRGISYEQYFGPGTRLTVT.

This clonotype came up a few times. V and J are TRBV7-9 and TRBJ1-1; D may be TRBD1 (6 bases). This CDR3 comprises 15 residues. Germline CDR1 SEHNR, CDR2 FQNEAQ (reference sequence). V lost 1 base to trimming and J lost 5 bases, with 14 bases between them. CDR3 in amino acids: CASSLEGGQGTEAFF. CDR3 coding DNA: TGTGCCAGCAGCTTAGAGGGGGGGCAGGGGACTGAAGCTTTCTTT.

The gene calls are TRBV6-5 and TRBJ2-1; 11 bases map to TRBD2. The germline V gene encodes CDR1 MNHEY and CDR2 SVGAGI. Unmatched junction bases numbered 13, after V lost 6 bases and J lost 6 bases. The CDR3 consists of 17 residues. The CDR3 DNA reads TGTGCCAGCAGACCCGTACGGGGACTAGCGGAACTCAATGAGCAGTTCTTC. Translated: CASRPVRGLAELNEQFF.

The rearrangement joins TRBV5-1 to TRBJ2-1; 10 bases match TRBD1. With 3 bases clipped from V and 7 bases from J, the junction kept 7 bases outside the gene matches. CDR3 length: 15 residues. Germline assignment: CDR1 SGHRS and CDR2 YFSETQ. This CDR3 reads CASSYRQGALNEQFF. CDR3 bases: TGCGCCAGCAGCTATAGACAGGGGGCGCTTAATGAGCAGTTCTTC.

The chain carries TRBV20-1 and TRBJ2-1; D not resolved. Germline loops: CDR1 DFQATT, CDR2 SNEGSKA (reference sequence). V was shortened by 0 bases and J by 7 bases, with 7 bases between the two germline ends. The CDR3 runs 12 residues. CDR3 amino acids: CSAREAVNEQFF. Written as DNA, the CDR3 is TGCAGTGCTAGAGAAGCCGTGAATGAGCAGTTCTTC.

This clonotype was counted between two and nine times. The rearrangement joins TRBV5-5 to TRBJ2-5, with D perhaps given as TRBD1 or TRBD2 (5 bases each). The CDR3 is 14 residues long. Germline assignment: CDR1 SGHKS and CDR2 YYEKEE (reference sequence). V lost 4 bases, J lost 2 bases, and 12 bases lay in between. The CDR3 bases are TGTGCCAGCAGCCCGGGACCGCATCAAGAGACCCAGTACTTC. Residues: CASSPGPHQETQYF.

The chain combines TRBV7-9 with TRBJ2-1; TRBD2 might be the D (6 bases). CDR3 length equals 11 residues. V lost 6 bases and J 9 bases, leaving 9 bases between the germline ends. Germline loops: CDR1 SEHNR, CDR2 FQNEAQ (reference sequence). This CDR3 is CASRGAGEQFF. As DNA, the CDR3 is TGTGCCAGCAGGGGAGCGGGTGAGCAGTTCTTC.

Many counts were recorded for this clonotype. J is TRBJ2-2 and V is TRBV28; possibly TRBD2 for D (6 bases). Trimming pared 3 bases from V and 6 bases from J, leaving 14 bases between. Germline lookup yields CDR1 MDHEN and CDR2 SYDVKM. The CDR3 covers 15 residues. CDR3 DNA sequence: TGTGCCAGCAGTTTTTTGCGGGAAGCAGCCGGGGAGCTGTTTTTT. Protein: CASSFLREAAGELFF. Using reference TRBV28 and TRBJ2-2 for the parts outside the CDR3, the full variable domain is DVKVTQSSRYLVKRTGEKVFLECVQDMDHENMFWYRQDPGLGLRLIYFSYDVKMKEKGDIPEGYSVSREKKERFSLILESASTNQTSMYLCASSFLREAAGELFFGEGSRLTVL.

The sample holds a few counts of this clonotype. The chain recombines TRBV5-6 with TRBJ2-2, with 11 bases identical to TRBD2. The J segment lost 6 bases and the V segment lost 4 bases, leaving 8 bases of the junction unmatched. CDR3 length: 16 amino acids. Germline CDR1 is SGHDT and CDR2 is YYEEEE. The CDR3 reads CASSPRVAGGAGELFF. In DNA, the CDR3 is TGTGCCAGCAGCCCTCGTGTAGCGGGAGGGGCCGGGGAGCTGTTTTTT. The variable domain in full, completed from reference TRBV5-6 and TRBJ2-2, reads DAGVTQSPTHLIKTRGQQVTLRCSPKSGHDTVSWYQQALGQGPQFIFQYYEEEERQRGNFPDRFSGHQFPNYSSELNVNALLLGDSALYLCASSPRVAGGAGELFFGEGSRLTVL.

This clonotype occurred many times. V gene TRBV5-8 combines with J gene TRBJ1-1; 8 bases map to TRBD1. Germline values: CDR1 SGHTS, CDR2 YDEGEE. V shed 4 bases, J shed 1 base, and the junction held 3 bases outside the gene matches. The CDR3 runs to 14 residues. Written as DNA, the CDR3 is TGTGCCAGCAGCCCGGGACAGGAGAACACTGAAGCTTTCTTT. Amino acid sequence: CASSPGQENTEAFF.